This T cell receptor (beta chain) appears in the sequencing data of a study of blood T cell repertoires in COVID-19. Study-level information: In Cohort 3, a recovered donor had either two negative PCRs, clearance, or symptom resolution. Sites in the United States, Italy and Spain provided acute and convalescent COVID-19 samples. In each case, the material was cDNA or gDNA derived from T cells, B-cell-depleted T cells, or PBMCs.

Generated by immunoSEQ multiplex PCR, the TCRdb table keeps only in-frame clones and is missing some. In the table there are 200,000 to 250,000 clones, around 87% of which are singletons. The junction had 7 bases not matched to a gene; V was cut back by 1 base and J by 3 bases. The CDR3 runs to 16 residues. Germline V gene data show CDR1 as LGHDT and CDR2 as YNNKEL (reference sequence). Participant reports of clinical history set cohort assignment. The sequenced sample consisted of PBMCs or T cells enriched from blood (not recorded which). The sequence came from a man aged 25 to 45 in a cohort exposed to, infected with or recovered from COVID-19 (not recorded which). The chain links TRBV3-1 (or the pseudogene TRBV3-2) to TRBJ2-7; 9 positions match TRBD2. The CDR3 DNA reads as TGTGCCAGCAGCCAAGTTGCGGGAGGGCCCATCTACGAGCAGTACTTC. It translates to CASSQVAGGPIYEQYF.